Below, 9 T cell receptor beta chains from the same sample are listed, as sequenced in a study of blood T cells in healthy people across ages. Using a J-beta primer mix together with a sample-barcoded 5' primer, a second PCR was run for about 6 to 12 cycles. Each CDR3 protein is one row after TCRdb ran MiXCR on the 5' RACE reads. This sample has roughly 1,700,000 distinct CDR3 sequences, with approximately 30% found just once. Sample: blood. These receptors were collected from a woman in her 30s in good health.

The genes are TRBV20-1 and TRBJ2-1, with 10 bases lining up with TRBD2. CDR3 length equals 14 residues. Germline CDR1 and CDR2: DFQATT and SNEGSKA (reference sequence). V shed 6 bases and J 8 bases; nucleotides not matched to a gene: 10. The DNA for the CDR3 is TGCAGTGCCCCGAGGAGCGGGGGGGTATATGAGCAGTTCTTC. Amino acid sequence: CSAPRSGGVYEQFF.

As DNA, the CDR3 is TGTGCCACCAGTGAGGGACAGGGAAATTCCCCAGATACGCAGTATTTT. Its protein is CATSEGQGNSPDTQYF. V is TRBV24-1 and J is TRBJ2-3, with TRBD1 matching over 9 bases. The CDR3 is made up of 16 amino acids. Germline V lookup: CDR1 KGHDR, CDR2 SFDVKD. With 4 bases clipped from V and 4 bases from J, the junction kept 8 bases outside the gene matches.

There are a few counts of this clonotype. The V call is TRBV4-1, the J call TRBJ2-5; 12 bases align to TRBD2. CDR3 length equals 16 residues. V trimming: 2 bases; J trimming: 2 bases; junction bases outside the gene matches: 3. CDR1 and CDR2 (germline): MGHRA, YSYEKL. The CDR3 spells CASSQSGLAGQETQYF. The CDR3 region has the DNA TGCGCCAGCAGCCAATCGGGACTAGCGGGTCAAGAGACCCAGTACTTC.

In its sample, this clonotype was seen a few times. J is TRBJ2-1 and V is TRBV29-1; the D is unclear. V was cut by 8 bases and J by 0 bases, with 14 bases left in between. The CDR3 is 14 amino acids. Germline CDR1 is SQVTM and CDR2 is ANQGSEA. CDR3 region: CSTPQRSSYNEQFF. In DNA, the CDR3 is TGCAGCACACCCCAGCGAAGCTCCTACAATGAGCAGTTCTTC.

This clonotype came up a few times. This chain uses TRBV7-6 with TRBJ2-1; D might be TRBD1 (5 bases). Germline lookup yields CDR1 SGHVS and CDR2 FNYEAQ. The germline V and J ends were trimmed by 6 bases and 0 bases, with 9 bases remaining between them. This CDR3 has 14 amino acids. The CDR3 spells CASRLDSSYNEQFF. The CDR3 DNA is TGTGCCAGCAGACTCGACAGCTCCTACAATGAGCAGTTCTTC.

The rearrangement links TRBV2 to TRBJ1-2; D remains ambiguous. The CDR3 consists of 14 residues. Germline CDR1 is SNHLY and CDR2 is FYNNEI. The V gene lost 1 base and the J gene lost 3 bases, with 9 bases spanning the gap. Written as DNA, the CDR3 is TGTGCCAGCAGTGAAGGGGCAGAACACTATGGCTACACCTTC. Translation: CASSEGAEHYGYTF.

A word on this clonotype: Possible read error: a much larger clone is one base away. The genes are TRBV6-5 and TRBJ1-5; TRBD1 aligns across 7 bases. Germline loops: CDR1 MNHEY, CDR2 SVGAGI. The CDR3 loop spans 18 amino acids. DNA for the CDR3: TGTGCCGGCAGTTACTCGAAGTTAGGGGGCAATAGCAATCAGCCCCAGCATTTT. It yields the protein CAGSYSKLGGNSNQPQHF.

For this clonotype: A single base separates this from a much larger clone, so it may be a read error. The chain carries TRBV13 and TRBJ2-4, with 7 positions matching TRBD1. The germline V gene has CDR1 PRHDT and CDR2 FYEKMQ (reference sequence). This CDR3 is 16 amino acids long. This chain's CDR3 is CASRHRGSGTKNIQDF. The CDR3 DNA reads TGTGCCAGCAGACACAGGGGAAGTGGGACCAAAAACATTCAGGACTTC. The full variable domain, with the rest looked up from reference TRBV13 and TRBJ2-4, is AAGVIQSPRHLIKEKRETATLKCYPIPRHDTVYWYQQGPGQDPQFLISFYEKMQSDKGSIPDRFSAQQFSDYHSELNMSSLELGDSALYFCASRHRGSGTKNIQDFGAGTRLSVL.

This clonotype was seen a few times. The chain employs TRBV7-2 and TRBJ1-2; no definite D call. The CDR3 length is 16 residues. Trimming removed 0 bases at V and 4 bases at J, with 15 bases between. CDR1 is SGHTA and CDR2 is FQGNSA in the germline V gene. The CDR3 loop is CASSLAARMGGYGYTF. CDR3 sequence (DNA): TGTGCCAGCAGCTTAGCGGCACGAATGGGCGGCTATGGCTACACCTTC.